This T cell receptor (beta chain) was found in a study of shared T cell receptors in the human thymus. Trimming cost V 2 bases and J 5 bases, with 7 bases left between them. The CDR3 spans 12 residues. Per germline, CDR1 MNHNY and CDR2 SVGAGI (reference sequence). Data came from immunoSEQ multiplex PCR; TCRdb stores just in-frame clones and leaves some out. The profile shows some 700,000 clones, approximately 83% of them singletons. This same sample was also taken into another study, of human thymus T cells. Per that study: Having surgery to correct congenital heart defects, healthy Finnish infants acted as the donors. Thymic material originated from resections removed in the course of corrective heart surgery. Gene usage (both V and J) appeared biased in thymic and blood repertoires. What related research reported was that thymic repertoires overlapped highly among unrelated individuals.

The sample was thymocytes. This TCR came from a girl less than two years old with a congenital heart defect. This chain connects TRBV6-6 to TRBJ2-7; D gene uncertain. CDR3 in amino acids: CASSYRENEQYF. CDR3 coding DNA: TGTGCCAGCAGTTACCGAGAAAACGAGCAGTACTTC.